The present entry profiles one T cell receptor (beta chain) with its context. Its antigen is unidentified. Clones were sequenced by immunoSEQ multiplex PCR, and TCRdb holds only the in-frame ones, with some missing. Seen here are approximately 120,000 clones, 92% observed once, and the top ten hold about 1.1%. This specimen belongs to a study of T cell responses to AZD1222 COVID-19 vaccine. The study, taken as a whole, reports: Mapped onto spike, vaccine-associated CD4 TCRs spanned it and were dominant at 160-218 and 743-854.

The CDR3 loop spans 11 amino acids. Germline-derived CDR1 and CDR2 are MRHNA and SNTAGT. V dropped 6 bases and J dropped 5 bases, with 7 bases sitting between them. The rearrangement joins TRBV6-4 to TRBJ1-2; no reliable D call. The TCR originated in an adult in good health. The sample consisted of peripheral blood, taken on day 0 of AZD1222 vaccination. CDR3 bases: TGTGCCAGCAGAGGGATTTATGGCTACACCTTC. Protein: CASRGIYGYTF.